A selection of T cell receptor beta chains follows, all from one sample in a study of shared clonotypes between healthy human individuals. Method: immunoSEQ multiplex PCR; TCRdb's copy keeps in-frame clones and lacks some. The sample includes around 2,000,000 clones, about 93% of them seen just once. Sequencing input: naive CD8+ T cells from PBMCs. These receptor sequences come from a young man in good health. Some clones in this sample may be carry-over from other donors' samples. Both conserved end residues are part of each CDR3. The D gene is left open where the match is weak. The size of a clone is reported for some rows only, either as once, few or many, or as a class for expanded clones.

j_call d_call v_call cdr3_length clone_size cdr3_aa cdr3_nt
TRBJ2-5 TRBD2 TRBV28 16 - CASSLSGRAGGETQYF TGTGCCAGCAGTTTATCCGGGAGGGCCGGGGGAGAGACCCAGTACTTC
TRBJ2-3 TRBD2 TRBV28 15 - CASKLADFSTDTQYF TGTGCCAGCAAACTAGCGGACTTTAGCACAGATACGCAGTATTTT
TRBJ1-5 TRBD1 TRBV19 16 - CASSITYPGGDQPQHF TGTGCCAGTAGTATCACCTATCCAGGGGGCGATCAGCCCCAGCATTTT
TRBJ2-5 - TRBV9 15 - CASSARPTDRETQYF TGTGCCAGCAGCGCTCGACCAACCGATCGAGAGACCCAGTACTTC
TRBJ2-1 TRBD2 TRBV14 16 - CASSHHGRGGYNEQFF TGTGCCAGCAGCCACCACGGGAGGGGTGGCTACAATGAGCAGTTCTTC
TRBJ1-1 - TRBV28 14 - CASSLQVRNTEAFF TGTGCCAGCAGCTTACAGGTGAGGAACACTGAAGCTTTCTTT
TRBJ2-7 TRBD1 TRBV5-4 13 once CASSTDRSYEQYF TGTGCCAGCAGCACGGACAGGAGCTACGAGCAGTACTTC
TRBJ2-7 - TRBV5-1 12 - CASSLAGNEQYF TGCGCCAGCAGCTTGGCGGGTAACGAGCAGTACTTC
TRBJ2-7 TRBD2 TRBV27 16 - CASSPTGLVPSYEQYF TGTGCCAGCAGTCCGACGGGACTAGTTCCGTCCTACGAGCAGTACTTC
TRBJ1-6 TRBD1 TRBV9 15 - CASSVEGGLNSPLHF TGTGCCAGCAGCGTAGAAGGGGGCCTTAATTCACCCCTCCACTTT
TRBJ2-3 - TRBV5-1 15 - CASSLRGAVADTQYF TGCGCCAGCAGCTTGCGGGGGGCAGTCGCAGATACGCAGTATTTT
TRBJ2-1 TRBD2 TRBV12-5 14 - CASGWIAGGVEQFF TGTGCTAGTGGCTGGATAGCGGGAGGAGTTGAGCAGTTCTTC
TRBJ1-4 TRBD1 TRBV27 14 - CASGNRGLTEKLFF TGTGCCAGCGGAAACAGGGGACTGACTGAAAAACTGTTTTTT
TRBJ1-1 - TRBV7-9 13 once CASSVGTGTEAFF TGTGCCAGCAGCGTTGGGACGGGCACTGAAGCTTTCTTT
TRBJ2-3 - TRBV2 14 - CASKSSPSTDTQYF TGTGCCAGCAAAAGCTCCCCTAGCACAGATACGCAGTATTTT
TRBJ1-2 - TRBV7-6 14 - CASSLAGGPYGYTF TGTGCCAGCAGCTTAGCCGGGGGTCCCTATGGCTACACCTTC
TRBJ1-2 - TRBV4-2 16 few CASSQVPFNGSYGYTF TGTGCCAGCAGCCAAGTCCCGTTTAATGGCAGTTATGGCTACACCTTC
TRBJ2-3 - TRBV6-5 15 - CASSGDSLGPDTQYF TGTGCCAGCAGCGGGGACTCCCTAGGTCCAGATACGCAGTATTTT
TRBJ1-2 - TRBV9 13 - CASSLSGGDGYTF TGTGCCAGCAGCCTAAGCGGGGGGGATGGCTACACCTTC
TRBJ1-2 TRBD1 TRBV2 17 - CASTGGQGWRANYGYTF TGTGCCAGCACCGGAGGACAGGGTTGGCGGGCTAACTATGGCTACACCTTC
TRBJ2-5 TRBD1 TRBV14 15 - CASSQGTGGQETQYF TGTGCCAGCAGCCAGGGGACAGGGGGCCAAGAGACCCAGTACTTC
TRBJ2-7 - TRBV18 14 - CASSPEPFPYEQYF TGTGCCAGCTCACCCGAACCTTTCCCCTACGAGCAGTACTTC
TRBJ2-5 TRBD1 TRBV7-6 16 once CASSLASDRGSETQYF TGTGCCAGCAGCTTAGCGTCGGACAGGGGGTCAGAGACCCAGTACTTC
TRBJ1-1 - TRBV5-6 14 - CASSFATENTEAFF TGTGCCAGCAGCTTTGCAACGGAAAACACTGAAGCTTTCTTT
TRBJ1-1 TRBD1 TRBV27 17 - CASSRNRGSVENTEAFF TGTGCCAGCAGTAGAAACAGGGGATCAGTAGAGAACACTGAAGCTTTCTTT
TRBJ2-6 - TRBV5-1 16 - CASSPDSGPGANVLTF TGCGCCAGCAGCCCGGACAGCGGGCCTGGGGCCAACGTCCTGACTTTC
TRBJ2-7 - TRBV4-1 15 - CASSQEGRGYYEQYF TGCGCCAGCAGCCAAGAGGGTAGGGGCTACTACGAGCAGTACTTC
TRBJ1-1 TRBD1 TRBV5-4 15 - CASSLRTGRRTEAFF TGTGCCAGCAGCTTAAGGACAGGGAGGAGGACTGAAGCTTTCTTT
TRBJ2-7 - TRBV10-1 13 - CASSATNSYEQYF TGCGCCAGCAGTGCTACAAATTCCTACGAGCAGTACTTC
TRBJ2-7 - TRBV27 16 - CASSLIPVEASYEQYF TGTGCCAGCAGTTTAATCCCGGTCGAGGCCTCCTACGAGCAGTACTTC
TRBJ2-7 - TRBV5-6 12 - CASSSGSGEQYF TGTGCCAGCAGCTCCGGGTCCGGCGAGCAGTACTTC
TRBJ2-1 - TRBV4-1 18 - CASSHQEPDQSSYNEQFF TGCGCCAGCAGCCACCAGGAACCGGACCAGAGCTCCTACAATGAGCAGTTCTTC
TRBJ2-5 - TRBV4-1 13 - CASSQGTRETQYF TGCGCCAGCAGCCAAGGGACCCGGGAGACCCAGTACTTC
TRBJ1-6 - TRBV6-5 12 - CASSYEGGTLHF TGTGCCAGCAGTTACGAGGGAGGGACCCTCCACTTT
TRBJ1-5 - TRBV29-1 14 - CSVGPAGGNQPQHF TGCAGCGTTGGGCCAGCCGGCGGCAATCAGCCCCAGCATTTT
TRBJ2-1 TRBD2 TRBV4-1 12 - CASSRGLGEQFF TGCGCCAGCAGCCGAGGACTAGGTGAGCAGTTCTTC
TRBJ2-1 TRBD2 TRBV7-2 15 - CASSFGLAGGNEQFF TGTGCCAGCAGCTTTGGACTAGCGGGAGGCAATGAGCAGTTCTTC
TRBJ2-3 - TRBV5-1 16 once CASSLVPGDSTDTQYF TGCGCCAGCAGCTTGGTCCCAGGGGACAGCACAGATACGCAGTATTTT
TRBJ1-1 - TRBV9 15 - CASSPEAGLNTEAFF TGTGCCAGCAGCCCGGAGGCGGGGTTAAACACTGAAGCTTTCTTT
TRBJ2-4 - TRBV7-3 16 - CASSLTLAPAKNIQYF TGTGCCAGCAGCTTGACCCTGGCCCCGGCCAAAAACATTCAGTACTTC
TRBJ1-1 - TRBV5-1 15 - CASSDFLAGNTEAFF TGCGCCAGCAGCGACTTTTTGGCCGGGAACACTGAAGCTTTCTTT
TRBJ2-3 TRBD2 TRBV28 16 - CASRRLAGEKADTQYF TGTGCCAGCAGAAGACTAGCGGGAGAGAAGGCAGATACGCAGTATTTT
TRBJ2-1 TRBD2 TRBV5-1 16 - CASSLETSGSYNEQFF TGCGCCAGCAGCTTGGAAACTAGCGGGAGTTATAATGAGCAGTTCTTC
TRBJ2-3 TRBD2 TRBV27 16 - CASSILTSGGTDTQYF TGTGCCAGCAGTATCCTGACTAGCGGGGGGACAGATACGCAGTATTTT
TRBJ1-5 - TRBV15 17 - CATSSGPPNAPNQPQHF TGTGCCACCAGTTCGGGCCCCCCCAATGCTCCCAATCAGCCCCAGCATTTT
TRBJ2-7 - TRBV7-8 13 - CASSSSRGYEQYF TGTGCCAGCAGCTCATCGAGGGGCTACGAGCAGTACTTC
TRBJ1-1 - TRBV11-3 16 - CASSAASTGSDTEAFF TGTGCCAGCAGCGCCGCCTCCACAGGGAGTGACACTGAAGCTTTCTTT
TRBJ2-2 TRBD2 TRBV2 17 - CASSDNGLAGNTGELFF TGTGCCAGCAGTGATAACGGACTAGCGGGAAACACCGGGGAGCTGTTTTTT
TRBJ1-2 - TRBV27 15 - CASSDRGGAGYGYTF TGTGCCAGCAGTGACCGAGGGGGGGCAGGCTATGGCTACACCTTC
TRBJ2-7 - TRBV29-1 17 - CSVLKLRVTDSSYEQYF TGCAGCGTGCTGAAGTTGAGGGTGACCGACAGCTCCTACGAGCAGTACTTC
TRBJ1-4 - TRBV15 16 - CATSRSGQPTNEKLFF TGTGCCACCAGCAGATCCGGACAGCCGACTAATGAAAAACTGTTTTTT
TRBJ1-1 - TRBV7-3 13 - CASSPGTGAEAFF TGTGCCAGCAGCCCCGGGACGGGCGCTGAAGCTTTCTTT
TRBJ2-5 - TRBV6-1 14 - CASSEARQHETQYF TGTGCCAGCAGTGAAGCGCGACAGCATGAGACCCAGTACTTC
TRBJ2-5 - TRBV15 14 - CATSRGGEVETQYF TGTGCCACCAGCAGAGGGGGAGAGGTAGAGACCCAGTACTTC
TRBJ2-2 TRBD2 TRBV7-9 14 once CASSSGTSAGELFF TGTGCCAGCAGCTCTGGGACTAGCGCCGGGGAGCTGTTTTTT
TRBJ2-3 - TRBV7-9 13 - CASSGLPADTQYF TGTGCCAGCAGCGGACTGCCAGCAGATACGCAGTATTTT
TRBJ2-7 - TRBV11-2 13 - CASSLGGPYEQYF TGTGCCAGCAGCTTAGGTGGTCCCTACGAGCAGTACTTC
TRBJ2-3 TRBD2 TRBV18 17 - CASSPRLAGASTDTQYF TGTGCCAGCTCACCACGCCTAGCGGGGGCTAGCACAGATACGCAGTATTTT
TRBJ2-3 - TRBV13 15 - CASSSRQESTDTQYF TGTGCCAGCAGCTCTCGACAGGAAAGCACAGATACGCAGTATTTT
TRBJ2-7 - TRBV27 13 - CASRRDAGYEQYF TGTGCCAGCAGGCGGGACGCAGGCTACGAGCAGTACTTC